These 21 T cell receptor beta chains originate from one sample sequenced in a study of blood T cell repertoires in COVID-19. The method was immunoSEQ multiplex PCR; TCRdb's version includes in-frame clones alone and lacks a portion of them. The repertoire holds 240,000 or so clones, with 70% to 90% as singletons. The material sequenced was peripheral blood. These receptor sequences come from a woman aged 25 to 45 who had recovered from COVID-19.

This chain joins TRBV19 and TRBJ2-3, with 10 positions matching TRBD2. Trimming at V came to 3 bases and at J to 0 bases, leaving 0 bases not matched to a gene. Germline V gives CDR1 LNHDA, CDR2 SQIVND (reference sequence). The CDR3 covers 15 residues. CDR3 nucleotide sequence: TGTGCCAGTAGTATTAGCGGGGGGAGCACAGATACGCAGTATTTT. This gives the protein CASSISGGSTDTQYF.

This clone came up once. The chain uses TRBV9 and TRBJ1-1; no reliable D call. V was trimmed by 1 base and J by 3 bases, leaving 10 bases between them. Germline V gene data show CDR1 as SGDLS and CDR2 as YYNGEE. This CDR3 has 14 residues. The CDR3 nucleotides read TGTGCCAGCAGCGTATCCGGGGTGCACACTGAAGCTTTCTTT. Its translation is CASSVSGVHTEAFF.

The chain joins TRBV7-2 to TRBJ1-6, with D maybe TRBD1 (5 bases). The germline gives CDR1 SGHTA, CDR2 FQGNSA. V was shortened by 5 bases and J by 5 bases, with 19 bases between the two germline ends. CDR3 length: 17 residues. CDR3 protein: CASSHVGLGSDNSPLHF. As DNA, the CDR3 is TGTGCCAGCAGCCACGTGGGGCTGGGGTCGGATAATTCACCCCTCCACTTT.

The V call is TRBV4-1, the J call TRBJ2-1; weak D call: TRBD1 (6 bases). Germline CDR1 MGHRA, CDR2 YSYEKL. Trimming removed 3 bases at V and 0 bases at J, with 18 bases between. The CDR3 loop spans 18 amino acids. The CDR3 coding sequence is TGCGCCAGCAGCCAGGCCCCGGACAGAGGGACCTCCTACAATGAGCAGTTCTTC. Translation: CASSQAPDRGTSYNEQFF.

This clone was observed once. The V gene is TRBV27, the J gene TRBJ2-1; 7 bases agree with TRBD1. Germline trimming cut 4 bases from V and 3 bases from J; bases unmatched to any gene: 6. The CDR3 contains 15 residues. Germline loops: CDR1 MNHEY, CDR2 SMNVEV (reference sequence). The CDR3 reads CASSSAAGGYNEQFF. DNA of the CDR3: TGTGCCAGCAGTTCCGCGGCAGGGGGCTACAATGAGCAGTTCTTC.

V and J are TRBV7-9 and TRBJ2-1; 9 positions match TRBD2. This CDR3 is 16 amino acids long. J was trimmed by 4 bases and V by 2 bases; bases with no gene match: 6. Germline lookup yields CDR1 SEHNR and CDR2 FQNEAQ (reference sequence). The CDR3, as DNA: TGTGCCAGCAGCTTATTGGCGGGGGGGCCGTACAATGAGCAGTTCTTC. Protein: CASSLLAGGPYNEQFF.

The chain uses TRBV11-2 and TRBJ2-5; D remains ambiguous. Germline V lookup: CDR1 SGHAT, CDR2 FQNNGV. The CDR3 extends over 18 amino acids. V lost 2 bases, J lost 5 bases, and 24 bases lay in between. CDR3 region: CASSLTNLGQVPWETQYF. The CDR3 DNA reads as TGTGCCAGCAGCTTAACGAATCTTGGTCAGGTCCCATGGGAGACCCAGTACTTC. Complete variable domain (other parts from reference TRBV11-2 and TRBJ2-5): EAGVAQSPRYKIIEKRQSVAFWCNPISGHATLYWYQQILGQGPKLLIQFQNNGVVDDSQLPKDRFSAERLKGVDSTLKIQPAKLEDSAVYLCASSLTNLGQVPWETQYFGPGTRLLVL.

The V and J genes are TRBV9 and TRBJ2-7; 8 bases agree with TRBD2. Germline CDR1 reads SGDLS; CDR2 reads YYNGEE. V lost 4 bases to trimming and J lost 6 bases; unmatched junction nucleotides: 15. This CDR3 has 16 amino acids. This CDR3 reads CASSPSAGTRLSEQYF. The CDR3 nucleotides are TGTGCCAGCAGCCCATCCGCCGGGACTAGATTATCCGAGCAGTACTTC.

The chain combines TRBV5-6 with TRBJ1-1; D might be TRBD1 (5 bases). V lost 0 bases to trimming and J lost 2 bases, with 20 bases between them. CDR3 length: 18 amino acids. In germline, CDR1 is SGHDT, CDR2 YYEEEE. Here the CDR3 reads CASSLESGRDRINTEAFF. The CDR3 DNA follows: TGTGCCAGCAGCTTGGAATCGGGCAGGGATAGGATAAACACTGAAGCTTTCTTT.

In nucleotides, the CDR3 is TGTGCCAGCAGCCCAAGGACAGGGTCTGGAAACACCATATATTTT. Protein sequence: CASSPRTGSGNTIYF. V usage is TRBV7-9 and J usage is TRBJ1-3; 8 bases match TRBD1. Germline loops: CDR1 SEHNR, CDR2 FQNEAQ (reference sequence). V dropped 5 bases and J dropped 1; count of bases not matched to a gene: 4. The CDR3 is 15 amino acids.

V and J are TRBV2 and TRBJ2-5; 15 bases match TRBD2. V lost 8 bases, J lost 1 base, and 11 bases stayed unmatched. This CDR3 is 18 amino acids long. Germline values: CDR1 SNHLY, CDR2 FYNNEI. This chain's CDR3 is CASPPLGLAGGRQETQYF. In DNA, the CDR3 is TGTGCCAGCCCCCCCTTGGGACTAGCGGGGGGCCGCCAAGAGACCCAGTACTTC.

This sequence joins TRBV19 and TRBJ2-3; D is possibly TRBD1 (5 bases). CDR3 size: 14 residues. Looked up from germline, CDR1 is LNHDA and CDR2 is SQIVND (reference sequence). The V and J ends lost 10 bases and 1 base respectively, with 15 bases between them. The CDR3 loop reads CATRWTKGTDTQYF. The CDR3 region has the DNA TGTGCCACAAGGTGGACAAAAGGCACAGATACGCAGTATTTT.

The genes are TRBV2 and TRBJ1-5; no firm D call. The CDR3 totals 11 residues. Germline lookup yields CDR1 SNHLY and CDR2 FYNNEI. The V end lost 3 bases, the J end lost 6 bases, and 3 bases lay between the germline ends. CDR3 DNA sequence: TGTGCCAGCAGTGACGGTCAGCCCCAGCATTTT. Translated, it gives CASSDGQPQHF. The full variable domain, its missing parts supplied by reference TRBV2 and TRBJ1-5, is EPEVTQTPSHQVTQMGQEVILRCVPISNHLYFYWYRQILGQKVEFLVSFYNNEISEKSEIFDDQFSVERPDGSNFTLKIRSTKLEDSAMYFCASSDGQPQHFGDGTRLSIL.

The chain couples TRBV7-9 to TRBJ2-5; TRBD1 matches at 9 bases. The CDR3 totals 16 residues. The germline CDR1 and CDR2 sequences are SEHNR and FQNEAQ (reference sequence). After removal of 8 bases from V and 3 bases from J, the junction contained 13 bases not matched to a gene. CDR3 region: CASSGAKQGAEETQYF. For the CDR3, the DNA is TGTGCCAGCTCTGGGGCCAAACAGGGGGCAGAAGAGACCCAGTACTTC.

V gene TRBV5-4 combines with J gene TRBJ2-2, with 9 bases that match TRBD2. Germline V gene lookup returns CDR1 SGHNT and CDR2 YYREEE (reference sequence). This CDR3 comprises 16 residues. V trimming: 3 bases; J trimming: 7 bases; junction bases outside the gene matches: 10. The CDR3 loop is CASSSAGGGAVGELFF. Written as DNA, the CDR3 is TGTGCCAGCAGCTCCGCTGGCGGGGGGGCTGTCGGGGAGCTGTTTTTT. The variable domain in full, completed from reference TRBV5-4 and TRBJ2-2, reads ETGVTQSPTHLIKTRGQQVTLRCSSQSGHNTVSWYQQALGQGPQFIFQYYREEENGRGNFPPRFSGLQFPNYSSELNVNALELDDSALYLCASSSAGGGAVGELFFGEGSRLTVL.

To note about this clone: Distinct nucleotide sequences in the sample also encode this CDR3. V usage is TRBV2 and J usage is TRBJ1-1, with no clear D. Trimming removed 0 bases at V and 5 bases at J, with 7 bases between. The CDR3 is 13 amino acids. Germline CDR1 is SNHLY and CDR2 is FYNNEI. CDR3 residues: CASSEAPGTEAFF. CDR3 DNA sequence: TGTGCCAGCAGTGAAGCGCCGGGGACTGAAGCTTTCTTT.

The rearrangement joins TRBV3-1 (or the pseudogene TRBV3-2) to TRBJ2-7; D not resolved. The CDR3 extends over 11 amino acids. Trimming took 1 base from V and 6 from J, leaving 4 bases between them. Germline assignment: CDR1 LGHDT and CDR2 YNNKEL (reference sequence). CDR3 DNA: TGTGCCAGCAGCCAAGCAGGCGAGCAGTACTTC. It specifies CASSQAGEQYF.

The chain employs TRBV5-1 and TRBJ1-1, with 10 bases identical to TRBD1. V shed 0 bases and J 7 bases; nucleotides not matched to a gene: 3. CDR1 SGHRS and CDR2 YFSETQ come from the germline V gene. The length of the CDR3 is 14 residues. The CDR3 DNA reads as TGCGCCAGCAGCTTGGGACAGGGGGCTGTTGAAGCTTTCTTT. It translates to CASSLGQGAVEAFF.

The chain carries TRBV18 and TRBJ2-5; D is ambiguous. V was trimmed by 5 bases and J by 1 base, leaving 5 bases between them. The CDR3 runs 12 residues. Germline V gene lookup returns CDR1 KGHSH and CDR2 LQKENI. The CDR3 nucleotides read TGTGCCAGCTCAACAGTCCAAGAGACCCAGTACTTC. Translated: CASSTVQETQYF. Full variable domain (rest looked up from reference TRBV18 and TRBJ2-5): NAGVMQNPRHLVRRRGQEARLRCSPMKGHSHVYWYRQLPEEGLKFMVYLQKENIIDESGMPKERFSAEFPKEGPSILRIQQVVRGDSAAYFCASSTVQETQYFGPGTRLLVL.

This clone has more than one count but fewer than ten. The J gene is TRBJ2-3, the V gene TRBV7-9; 11 positions agree with TRBD1. Germline V CDR1 and CDR2: SEHNR, FQNEAQ (reference sequence). The CDR3 consists of 15 residues. J lost 4 bases, V lost 1 base, and 1 base had no gene match. CDR3 residues: CASSLGTGGPDTQYF. The CDR3 coding sequence is TGTGCCAGCAGCTTAGGGACAGGGGGCCCAGATACGCAGTATTTT.

The chain has TRBV2 and TRBJ2-5; 13 bases fit TRBD2. Trimming removed 8 bases from V and 5 bases from J; junction bases left unmatched: 8. Germline CDR1 SNHLY, CDR2 FYNNEI. The CDR3 has 15 amino acids. The CDR3 protein is CASETSGGMLETQYF. In DNA, the CDR3 is TGTGCCAGCGAGACTAGCGGGGGGATGTTGGAGACCCAGTACTTC.